This TCR beta chain was profiled in a study of neoadjuvant anti-PD-1 for oral cavity cancer. Data came from immunoSEQ multiplex PCR; TCRdb stores just in-frame clones and leaves some out. The sample lists about 20,000 clones, 65% to 85% occurring once. This CDR3 comprises 17 residues. CDR1 is MNHEY and CDR2 is SMNVEV in the germline V gene (reference sequence). The J segment lost 1 base and the V segment lost 4 bases, leaving 9 bases of the junction unmatched. The sample in question was PBMCs, obtained before nivolumab (anti-PD-1) treatment. The genes are TRBV27 and TRBJ2-1, with 8 bases fitting TRBD1. The source is a person between 40 and 80 years old with oral cavity squamous cell carcinoma. As DNA, the CDR3 is TGTGCCAGCAGTTCTCGCTCGGGACAGGCGTCCTACAATGAGCAGTTCTTC. This codes for CASSSRSGQASYNEQFF.